Reported below is one T cell receptor (beta chain). The antigen remains undetermined. These data originate in a study of T cell responses to AZD1222 COVID-19 vaccine. Study details: Some second doses came at about 4 weeks and others at about 12 weeks; these were pooled.

Clones were sequenced by immunoSEQ multiplex PCR, and TCRdb holds only the in-frame ones, with some missing. This sample has around 130,000 clones, with 88% found just once. The study's findings and limits: Clonal diversity may have been underestimated, and the donors were mostly white British, with more females than males. AZD1222 recipients seropositive at baseline numbered only five or six.

This CDR3 comprises 15 residues. Per the germline V gene, CDR1 is LNHDA and CDR2 is SQIVND (reference sequence). V was pared by 6 bases and J by 2 bases, with 10 bases of the junction left unmatched. The rearrangement links TRBV19 to TRBJ2-7, with 7 bases lining up with TRBD1. This sample comprised peripheral blood, obtained on day 0 of AZD1222 vaccination. The TCR comes from an adult in good health. CDR3: CASRERGQPTYEQYF. The CDR3 coding sequence is TGTGCCAGTAGGGAGAGGGGACAGCCTACCTACGAGCAGTACTTC. The full variable domain, its missing parts supplied by reference TRBV19 and TRBJ2-7, is DGGITQSPKYLFRKEGQNVTLSCEQNLNHDAMYWYRQDPGQGLRLIYYSQIVNDFQKGDIAEGYSVSREKKESFPLTVTSAQKNPTAFYLCASRERGQPTYEQYFGPGTRLTVT.